This TCR beta chain was documented in a study of CD8 T cells in ankylosing spondylitis. As for this clonotype: Its antigen is still unknown.

Study-wide points: Past research had described some motif variants in reactive arthritis synovial fluid and blood. The clones that were linked to disease were reported to be significantly enriched in matched synovial fluid samples from ankylosing spondylitis patients. CD8+ cells made up the disease-linked clones, which were relatively rare in peripheral blood. Seemingly characteristic of ankylosing spondylitis blood was a TCR beta motif consisting of roughly 8 highly homologous variants.

Trimming stripped 2 bases from V and 7 bases from J, with 5 bases between. In germline, CDR1 is SEHNR, CDR2 FQNEAQ (reference sequence). CDR3 length: 11 amino acids. TCRdb processed the 5' RACE reads anew with MiXCR; each CDR3 protein has one entry. The sample lists about 280,000 distinct CDR3 sequences; 15% to 20% were seen once. Sequenced input: blood, either unsorted or a sorted T cell fraction (not recorded which). The origin of this receptor is a male donor with ankylosing spondylitis or in good health (not recorded which). This sequence joins TRBV7-9 and TRBJ1-2; no definite D call. The CDR3 nucleotides are TGTGCCAGCAGCTTACCGCCTGGCTACACCTTC. Amino acid sequence: CASSLPPGYTF.